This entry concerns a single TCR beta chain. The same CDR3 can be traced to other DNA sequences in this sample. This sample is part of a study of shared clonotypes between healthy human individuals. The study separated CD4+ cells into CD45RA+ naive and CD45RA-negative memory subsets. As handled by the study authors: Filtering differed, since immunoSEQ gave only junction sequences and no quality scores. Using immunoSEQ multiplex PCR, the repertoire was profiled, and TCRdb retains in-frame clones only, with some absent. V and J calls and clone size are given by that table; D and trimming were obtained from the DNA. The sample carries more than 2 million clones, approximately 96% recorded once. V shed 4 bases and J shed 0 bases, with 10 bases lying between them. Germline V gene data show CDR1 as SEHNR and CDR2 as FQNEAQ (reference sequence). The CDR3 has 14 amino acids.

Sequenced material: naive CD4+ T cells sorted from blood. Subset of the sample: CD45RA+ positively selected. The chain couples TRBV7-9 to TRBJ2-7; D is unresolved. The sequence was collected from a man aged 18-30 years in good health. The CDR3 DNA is TGTGCCAGCAGCTACGGACCCAACTCCTACGAGCAGTACTTC. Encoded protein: CASSYGPNSYEQYF.